Listed below are T cell receptor beta chains from one sample, sequenced in a study of stem cell transplantation in POMP-related autoinflammatory disease. The table came from immunoSEQ multiplex PCR; TCRdb's copy has only in-frame clones and leaves some out. The repertoire holds some 70,000 clones, about nine tenths seen once, with 0.5% to 0.85% in the top ten. This specimen was CD4+ T cells from PBMCs, taken after stem cell transplantation. Receptors originate from a human patient with POMP-related autoinflammation and immune dysregulation (PRAID). Some of the T cells might come from the graft donor. Both conserved end residues are part of each CDR3. Each record gives: CDR3 length, J gene, clone size, V gene, D gene, CDR3 DNA, CDR3 protein. D genes are given only for firm matches. Size tells how often a clone was seen (once, few, many) or the class of an expanded clone, and some rows leave it out.

>15|TRBJ1-4|.|TRBV14|.
TGTGCCAGCAGCCAAGAGTACAGGGCCAATGAAAAACTGTTTTTT
CASSQEYRANEKLFF
>15|TRBJ2-4|few|TRBV2|.
TGTGCCAGCAGTGGATCGACCCTTAGGAAGTACATTCAGTACTTC
CASSGSTLRKYIQYF
>16|TRBJ2-5|.|TRBV7-8|TRBD2
TGTGCCAGCAGCGTGCTAGCGGGAATGTACCAAGAGACCCAGTACTTC
CASSVLAGMYQETQYF
>13|TRBJ1-6|few|TRBV2|TRBD1
TGTGCCAAGGGGGGACAGGGGGTTTCACCCCTCCACTTT
CAKGGQGVSPLHF
>14|TRBJ2-2|.|TRBV21-1|.
TGTGCCGGATTGACAGGGGAGGACACCGGGGAGCTGTTTTTT
CAGLTGEDTGELFF
>12|TRBJ2-5|.|TRBV5-5|.
TGTGCCAGCAGCCCTGTAGGGGAGACCCAGTACTTC
CASSPVGETQYF
>15|TRBJ1-5|.|TRBV5-5|.
TGTGCCAGCAGCTTGGGGGCAGTTACCAATCAGCCCCAGCATTTT
CASSLGAVTNQPQHF
>18|TRBJ1-2|.|TRBV6-1|.
TGTGCCAGCAGTGAAACTCCCCGACAGTACGTTGGTGACTATGGCTACACCTTC
CASSETPRQYVGDYGYTF
>13|TRBJ1-2|.|TRBV7-9|.
TGTGCCAGCAGCTTTCTAGAGGGTGCCGGCTACACCTTC
CASSFLEGAGYTF
>14|TRBJ1-2|.|TRBV24-1|.
TGTGCCACCAGTGATCGGGGGGGAAACTATGGCTACACCTTC
CATSDRGGNYGYTF
>13|TRBJ1-6|.|TRBV12-3/TRBV12-4|TRBD1
TGTGCCACCGGGACAGGCAATAATTCACCCCTCCACTTT
CATGTGNNSPLHF
>17|TRBJ2-1|.|TRBV6-8|.
TGTGCCAGCAGCGCGCCCTCAAGCGCTGCGCCCTACAATGAGCAGTTCTTC
CASSAPSSAAPYNEQFF
>16|TRBJ2-4|.|TRBV5-6|TRBD2
TGTGCCAGCAGCTTGGATCCTAGCGGGATTCGGGACATTCAGTACTTC
CASSLDPSGIRDIQYF
>17|TRBJ2-1|.|TRBV4-1|.
TGCGCCAGCAGCCAAGATTATGGGACTGGCGGCTACAATGAGCAGTTCTTC
CASSQDYGTGGYNEQFF
>14|TRBJ1-1|.|TRBV25-1|TRBD1
TGTGCCAGCAGCGCCACAGGGGAGACGAACCAAGCTTTCTTT
CASSATGETNQAFF
>20|TRBJ2-7|few|TRBV6-1|TRBD2
TGTGCCAGCAGTGAAGCAGTCCTAGCGGAACGCCCTGCTAGCTCCTACGAGCAGTACTTC
CASSEAVLAERPASSYEQYF
>13|TRBJ1-1|.|TRBV19|.
TGTGCCAGTAGTATGAGGGTGCATACTGAAGCTTTCTTT
CASSMRVHTEAFF
>16|TRBJ2-1|.|TRBV3-1/TRBV3-2|TRBD2
TGTGCCAGCCTCATCCTAGCGGCCGTCTCCTACAATGAGCAGTTCTTC
CASLILAAVSYNEQFF
>14|TRBJ2-5|.|TRBV18|TRBD1
TGTGCCAGCTCACCACGACAGGGGCAAGAGACCCAGTACTTC
CASSPRQGQETQYF
>13|TRBJ1-1|.|TRBV4-1|.
TGCGCCAGCAGCCCCCGACGGGGCTCTGAAGCTTTCTTT
CASSPRRGSEAFF
>13|TRBJ2-3|.|TRBV5-4|.
TGTGCCAGCAGCATGTCTAACACAGATACGCAGTATTTT
CASSMSNTDTQYF
>16|TRBJ2-5|.|TRBV24-1|.
TGTGCCACCAGTGATTTTAGGGCAGAGGGAAAAGAGACCCAGTACTTC
CATSDFRAEGKETQYF
>14|TRBJ2-2|.|TRBV6-5|TRBD1
TGTGCCACGCTCCGGCAGGGGGACACCGGGGAGCTGTTTTTT
CATLRQGDTGELFF
>13|TRBJ1-4|.|TRBV4-1|.
TGCGCCAGCAGCCGAGCTCCAACGGAAAAACTGTTTTTT
CASSRAPTEKLFF
>12|TRBJ2-3|.|TRBV10-3|.
TGTGCCATCAGTGAGTCAACAGATACGCAGTATTTT
CAISESTDTQYF
>14|TRBJ2-5|.|TRBV2|.
TGTGCCAGCAGTATAGTAGGGGAATCGGAGACCCAGTACTTC
CASSIVGESETQYF
>15|TRBJ2-7|.|TRBV6-6|TRBD2
TGTGCCAGCCGCCCTGGGACTAGCGGGAGGTACGAGCAGTACTTC
CASRPGTSGRYEQYF
>16|TRBJ2-1|.|TRBV7-8|TRBD2
TGTGCCAGCAGCTTATTTAGGTCGGCTAGCGGGAATGAGCAGTTCTTC
CASSLFRSASGNEQFF